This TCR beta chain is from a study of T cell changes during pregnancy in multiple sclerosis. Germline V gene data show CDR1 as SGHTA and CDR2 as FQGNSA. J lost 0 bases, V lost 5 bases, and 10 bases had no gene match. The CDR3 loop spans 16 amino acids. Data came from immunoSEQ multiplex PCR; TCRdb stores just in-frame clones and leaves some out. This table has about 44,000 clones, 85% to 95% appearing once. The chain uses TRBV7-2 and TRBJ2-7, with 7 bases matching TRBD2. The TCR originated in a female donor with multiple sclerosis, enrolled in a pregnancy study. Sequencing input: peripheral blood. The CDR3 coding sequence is TGTGCCAGCAGCCCTAATGGGGGGGTAAGCTCCTACGAGCAGTACTTC. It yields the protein CASSPNGGVSSYEQYF.